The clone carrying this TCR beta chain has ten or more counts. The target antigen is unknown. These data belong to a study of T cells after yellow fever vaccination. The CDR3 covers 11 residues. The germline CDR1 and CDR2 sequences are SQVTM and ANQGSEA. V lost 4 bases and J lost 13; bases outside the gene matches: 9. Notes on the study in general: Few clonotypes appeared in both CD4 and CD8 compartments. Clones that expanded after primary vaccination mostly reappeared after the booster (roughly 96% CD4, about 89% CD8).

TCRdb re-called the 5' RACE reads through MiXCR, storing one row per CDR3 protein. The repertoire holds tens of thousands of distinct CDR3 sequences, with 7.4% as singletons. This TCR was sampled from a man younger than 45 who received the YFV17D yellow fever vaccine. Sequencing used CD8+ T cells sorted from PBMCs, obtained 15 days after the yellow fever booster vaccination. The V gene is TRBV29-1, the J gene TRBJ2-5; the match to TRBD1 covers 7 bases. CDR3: CSVGQGGLWYF. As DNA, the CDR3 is TGCAGCGTTGGACAGGGCGGGTTGTGGTACTTC.